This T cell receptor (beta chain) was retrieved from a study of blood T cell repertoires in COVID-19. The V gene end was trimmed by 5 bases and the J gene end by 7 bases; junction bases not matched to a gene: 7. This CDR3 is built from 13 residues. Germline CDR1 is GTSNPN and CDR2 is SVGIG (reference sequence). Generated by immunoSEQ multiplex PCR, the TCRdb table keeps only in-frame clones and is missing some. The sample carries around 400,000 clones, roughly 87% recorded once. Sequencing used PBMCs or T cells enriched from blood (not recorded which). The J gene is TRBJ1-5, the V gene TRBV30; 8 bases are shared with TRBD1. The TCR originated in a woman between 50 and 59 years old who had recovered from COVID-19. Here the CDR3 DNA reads TGTGCCTGGGCACGACAGGGGCCCCAGCCCCAGCATTTT. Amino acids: CAWARQGPQPQHF.